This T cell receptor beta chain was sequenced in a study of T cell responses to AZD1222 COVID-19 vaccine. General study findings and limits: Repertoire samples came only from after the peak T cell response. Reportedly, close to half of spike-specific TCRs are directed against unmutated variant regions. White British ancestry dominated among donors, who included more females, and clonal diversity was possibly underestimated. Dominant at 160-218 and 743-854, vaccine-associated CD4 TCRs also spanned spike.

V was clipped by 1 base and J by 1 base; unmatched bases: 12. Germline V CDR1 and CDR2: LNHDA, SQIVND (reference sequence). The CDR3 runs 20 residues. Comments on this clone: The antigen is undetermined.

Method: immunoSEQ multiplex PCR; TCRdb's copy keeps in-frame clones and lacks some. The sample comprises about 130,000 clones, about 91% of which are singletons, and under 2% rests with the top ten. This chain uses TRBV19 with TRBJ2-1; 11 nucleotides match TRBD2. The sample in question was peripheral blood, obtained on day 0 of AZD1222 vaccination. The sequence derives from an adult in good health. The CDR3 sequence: CASSIVPGTSGTPSYNEQFF. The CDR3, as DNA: TGTGCCAGTAGTATAGTTCCCGGGACTAGCGGCACACCTTCCTACAATGAGCAGTTCTTC.